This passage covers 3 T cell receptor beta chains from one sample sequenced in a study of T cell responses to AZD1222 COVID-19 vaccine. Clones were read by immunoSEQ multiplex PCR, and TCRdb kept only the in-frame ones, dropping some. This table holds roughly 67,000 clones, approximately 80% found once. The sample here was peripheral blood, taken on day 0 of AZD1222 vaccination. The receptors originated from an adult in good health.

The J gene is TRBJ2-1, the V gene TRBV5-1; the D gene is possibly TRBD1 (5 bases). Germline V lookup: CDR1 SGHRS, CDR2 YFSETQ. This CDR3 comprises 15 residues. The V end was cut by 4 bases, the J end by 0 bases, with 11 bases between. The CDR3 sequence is CASSPTESSYNEQFF. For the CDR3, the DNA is TGCGCCAGCAGCCCGACAGAGAGCTCCTACAATGAGCAGTTCTTC.

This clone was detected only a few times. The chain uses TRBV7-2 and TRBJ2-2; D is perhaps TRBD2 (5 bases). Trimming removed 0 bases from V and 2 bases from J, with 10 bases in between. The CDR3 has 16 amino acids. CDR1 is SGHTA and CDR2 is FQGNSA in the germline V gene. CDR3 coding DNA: TGTGCCAGCAGCTTAGCATCCAGCGGTAACACCGGGGAGCTGTTTTTT. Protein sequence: CASSLASSGNTGELFF.

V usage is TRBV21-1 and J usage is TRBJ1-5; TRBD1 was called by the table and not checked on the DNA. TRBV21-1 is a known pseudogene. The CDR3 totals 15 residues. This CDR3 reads CASSKGGLSNQPQHF. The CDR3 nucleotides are TGTGCCAGCAGCAAAGGGGGGCTGAGCAATCAGCCCCAGCATTTT.